Listed below are T cell receptor beta chains from one sample, sequenced in a study of OX40 agonist ivuxolimab in advanced cancers. Generated by immunoSEQ multiplex PCR, the TCRdb table keeps only in-frame clones and is missing some. Of 55,000 to 65,000 clones in the sample, over 75% were seen once. Sequenced here: CD4+ or CD8+ T cells sorted from blood, sampled in a trial of the OX40 agonist ivuxolimab. The origin of the receptors is an adult with an advanced solid tumor such as melanoma, head and neck, liver or kidney cancer. Each CDR3 is given with its conserved first and last residue. D genes are given only for firm matches. The size field is filled for only some rows; it gives once, few, many or a size class.

J gene | D gene | clone size | V gene | CDR3 DNA | CDR3 protein
TRBJ2-3 | TRBD1 | few | TRBV11-1 | TGTGCCAGCAGCCATACAGGGGTCGCAGATACGCAGTATTTT | CASSHTGVADTQYF
TRBJ2-3 | NA | NA | TRBV6-5 | TGTGCCAGCAGGGTGGATAGCACAGATACGCAGTATTTT | CASRVDSTDTQYF
TRBJ1-1 | NA | NA | TRBV6-5 | TGTGCCCGAGTGACGGTTAACACTGAAGCTTTCTTT | CARVTVNTEAFF
TRBJ2-7 | NA | NA | TRBV28 | TGTGCCAGCAGTCCACCGGACACTTACGAGCAGTACTTC | CASSPPDTYEQYF
TRBJ2-5 | TRBD2 | NA | TRBV11-1 | TGTGCCAGCAGCTCTTACGGCCCGTTAGCGGGAGGGCTTCAAGAGACCCAGTACTTC | CASSSYGPLAGGLQETQYF
TRBJ2-1 | NA | NA | TRBV21-1 | TGTGCCAGCAGCAGTGTCCCCTACAATGAGCAGTTCTTC | CASSSVPYNEQFF
TRBJ1-2 | TRBD1 | NA | TRBV18 | TGTGCCAGCTCACCACAGGAGACAGGGGTTGGCTATGGCTACACCTTC | CASSPQETGVGYGYTF
TRBJ1-5 | NA | NA | TRBV9 | TGTGCCAGCAGCGTAGATCCGGAGTTCCAGCCCCAGCATTTT | CASSVDPEFQPQHF
TRBJ2-5 | NA | NA | TRBV30 | TGTGCCTGGAGTGTGGAAGAGACCCAGTACTTC | CAWSVEETQYF
TRBJ2-7 | NA | NA | TRBV6-5 | TGTGCCAGCACAGGGGAAAGCTACGAGCAGTACTTC | CASTGESYEQYF
TRBJ2-7 | NA | NA | TRBV28 | TGTGCCAGCAGTTTGGAGGCCAGGGCCCACGAGCAGTACTTC | CASSLEARAHEQYF
TRBJ1-1 | NA | NA | TRBV2 | TGTGCCAGCAAGACAACAGGGCAGGACACTGAAGCTTTCTTT | CASKTTGQDTEAFF